Below, 7 T cell receptor beta chains from the same sample are listed, as sequenced in a study of CD8 T cells in Susac syndrome. A quantity of about 0.45 to 1 ug RNA underwent reverse transcription using random hexamers. TCRdb itself ran the immunoSEQ multiplex PCR reads through MiXCR, one entry per CDR3 protein. Of about 130,000 distinct CDR3 sequences listed, just under 95% were seen once; the top ten hold around 0.2%. Sequencing used CD8+ T cells from PBMCs. The receptors here all came from a human donor with Susac syndrome.

The V gene is TRBV6-6, the J gene TRBJ2-5, with a possible D match to TRBD1 (6 bases). Trimming shortened V by 6 bases and J by 1 base, and 6 bases separated the two germline ends. Germline CDR1 reads MNHNY; CDR2 reads SVGAGI (reference sequence). This CDR3 comprises 12 residues. The CDR3 DNA sequence: TGTGCCAGCAGAGGGGGCCAAGAGACCCAGTACTTC. Protein product: CASRGGQETQYF.

The rearrangement joins TRBV7-8 to TRBJ2-5; no clear D gene. V lost 0 bases and J 0 bases, leaving 8 bases between the germline ends. Germline CDR1 is SGHVS and CDR2 is FQNEAQ. The CDR3 covers 15 residues. The CDR3 protein is CASSLAPSYQETQYF. The CDR3 nucleotides read TGTGCCAGCAGCTTAGCTCCCAGCTACCAAGAGACCCAGTACTTC. Full variable domain (rest looked up from reference TRBV7-8 and TRBJ2-5): GAGVSQSPRYKVAKRGQDVALRCDPISGHVSLFWYQQALGQGPEFLTYFQNEAQLDKSGLPSDRFFAERPEGSVSTLKIQRTQQEDSAVYLCASSLAPSYQETQYFGPGTRLLVL.

There are a few counts of this clonotype. The chain joins TRBV4-3 to TRBJ2-7, with 10 bases that match TRBD2. With V trimmed by 1 base and J by 0 bases, 0 bases remained unmatched. The germline CDR1 and CDR2 sequences are LGHNA and YSLEER. The CDR3 consists of 15 residues. CDR3 bases: TGCGCCAGCAGCCAAGCTAGCGGGAGCTCCTACGAGCAGTACTTC. It yields the protein CASSQASGSSYEQYF.

This chain uses TRBV30 with TRBJ2-5; 8 bases match TRBD1. The trim removed 3 bases at V and 4 bases at J, leaving 7 bases unmatched. CDR1 is GTSNPN, CDR2 SVGIG, per germline (reference sequence). The CDR3 contains 14 residues. The CDR3 loop reads CAWRQGAGVETQYF. CDR3 bases: TGTGCCTGGAGGCAGGGGGCCGGCGTAGAGACCCAGTACTTC.

The rearrangement uses TRBV28 and TRBJ1-2; D is possibly TRBD1 (5 bases). This CDR3 is built from 13 residues. The V end was cut by 7 bases, the J end by 0 bases, with 9 bases between. From germline, CDR1 is MDHEN and CDR2 SYDVKM. CDR3 DNA: TGTGCCAGCATCGGGGGAACTAACTATGGCTACACCTTC. Protein sequence: CASIGGTNYGYTF.

The V call is TRBV7-8, the J call TRBJ1-1, with a tentative D call TRBD1 (6 bases). V lost 1 base, J lost 4 bases, and 13 bases lay in between. This CDR3 has 15 residues. Germline loops: CDR1 SGHVS, CDR2 FQNEAQ. CDR3: CASSLVPEGVTEAFF. The CDR3, as DNA: TGTGCCAGCAGCTTAGTCCCCGAGGGGGTCACTGAAGCTTTCTTT.

The chain employs TRBV6-1 and TRBJ2-2, with TRBD2 matching over 8 bases. The CDR3 consists of 18 residues. V gave up 1 base and J gave up 1 base; unmatched junction bases: 8. The germline gives CDR1 MNHNS, CDR2 SASEGT. The CDR3 sequence: CASSEEAGAGGNTGELFF. The CDR3 DNA is TGTGCCAGCAGTGAAGAGGCTGGCGCGGGAGGGAACACCGGGGAGCTGTTTTTT.